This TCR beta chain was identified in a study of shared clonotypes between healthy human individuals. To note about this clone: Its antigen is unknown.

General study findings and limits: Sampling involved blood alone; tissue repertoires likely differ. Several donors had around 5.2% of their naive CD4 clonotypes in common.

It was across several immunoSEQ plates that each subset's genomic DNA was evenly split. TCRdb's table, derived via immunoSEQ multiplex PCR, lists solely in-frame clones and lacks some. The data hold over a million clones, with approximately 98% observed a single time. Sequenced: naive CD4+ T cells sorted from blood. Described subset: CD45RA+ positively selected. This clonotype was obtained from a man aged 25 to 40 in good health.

The CDR3 loop is CASSLDRGLNTQYF. CDR3 nucleotide sequence: TGTGCCAGCAGTTTGGACAGGGGGCTAAATACGCAGTATTTT. The genes are TRBV28 and TRBJ2-3; TRBD1 matches at 11 bases. Germline assignment: CDR1 MDHEN and CDR2 SYDVKM. The CDR3 has 14 amino acids. Trimming cost V 3 bases and J 7 bases; bases outside gene matches: 3.